A single sample is the source of the 31 T cell receptor beta chains below, sequenced in a study of identical twins. TCRdb reanalysed the 5' RACE reads using MiXCR and keeps one entry per CDR3 protein. In the table there are some 590,000 distinct CDR3 sequences, 9.6% of which are singletons. This sample was also put to use in a study of yellow fever vaccine responses in identical twins.

The specimen sequenced was PBMCs. Receptor source: a woman between 18 and 30 years old in good health.

The CDR3 DNA reads TGTGCCAGCAGCCCCCCTGGCGGACTAGCGGGGTCGGAGACCCAGTACTTC. As protein: CASSPPGGLAGSETQYF. This sequence joins TRBV7-6 and TRBJ2-5, with 12 bases aligning to TRBD2. Trimming cost V 5 bases and J 5 bases; bases outside gene matches: 12. From germline, CDR1 is SGHVS and CDR2 FNYEAQ. The CDR3 covers 17 residues.

Ten or more counts support this clonotype. The chain joins TRBV2 to TRBJ2-1; 9 nucleotides align to TRBD1. The germline gives CDR1 SNHLY, CDR2 FYNNEI. The CDR3 loop spans 13 amino acids. V was clipped by 1 base and J by 10 bases; unmatched bases: 2. The CDR3 DNA reads TGTGCCAGCAGTGAAGGGGGACAGGGAGAGCAGTTCTTC. Protein: CASSEGGQGEQFF.

The chain is built from TRBV7-9 and TRBJ1-1, with TRBD1 matching over 7 bases. Trimming cost V 5 bases and J 4 bases; bases outside gene matches: 4. This CDR3 is 13 amino acids long. Looked up from germline, CDR1 is SEHNR and CDR2 is FQNEAQ (reference sequence). The CDR3 loop is CASSPQGGTEAFF. The CDR3 bases are TGTGCCAGCAGCCCCCAGGGGGGCACTGAAGCTTTCTTT.

V gene TRBV11-2 combines with J gene TRBJ1-4; weak D call: TRBD1 (5 bases). Germline loops: CDR1 SGHAT, CDR2 FQNNGV. CDR3 length equals 14 residues. V was trimmed by 4 bases and J by 7 bases, leaving 13 bases between them. As DNA, the CDR3 is TGTGCCAGCAGCTGGGACCCGGGAGGTGAAAAACTGTTTTTT. Translation gives CASSWDPGGEKLFF.

The chain uses TRBV7-2 and TRBJ2-3, with 7 bases identical to TRBD2. Germline CDR1 and CDR2: SGHTA and FQGNSA. The CDR3 has 14 amino acids. V gave up 6 bases and J gave up 2 bases; unmatched junction bases: 5. CDR3 DNA: TGTGCCAGCAGGAGGAGCGGGGCCACAGATACGCAGTATTTT. Translated, it gives CASRRSGATDTQYF.

The chain carries TRBV6-5 and TRBJ2-7, with D perhaps TRBD1 (7 bases). The CDR3 runs 15 residues. Germline CDR1 and CDR2: MNHEY and SVGAGI. Trimming pared 2 bases from V and 3 bases from J, leaving 14 bases between. CDR3 residues: CASSYQRQGGYEQYF. In nucleotides, the CDR3 is TGTGCCAGCAGTTACCAGAGACAGGGAGGCTACGAGCAGTACTTC.

The chain employs TRBV25-1 and TRBJ2-7; TRBD1 matches at 7 bases. This CDR3 region has 13 residues. V trimming: 8 bases; J trimming: 6 bases; junction bases outside the gene matches: 10. Germline values: CDR1 MGHDK, CDR2 SYGVNS. CDR3 amino acids: CASHRQGSGEQYF. The CDR3 nucleotides read TGTGCCAGCCACCGACAGGGTAGTGGCGAGCAGTACTTC.

This sequence joins TRBV9 and TRBJ2-3; D not resolved. This CDR3 is built from 14 residues. V shed 1 base and J shed 2 bases, with 8 bases lying between them. Germline V gene lookup returns CDR1 SGDLS and CDR2 YYNGEE. The DNA of the CDR3 is TGTGCCAGCAGCGTATCGAGCGACACAGATACGCAGTATTTT. This gives the protein CASSVSSDTDTQYF. Full variable domain (remainder filled in from reference TRBV9 and TRBJ2-3): DSGVTQTPKHLITATGQRVTLRCSPRSGDLSVYWYQQSLDQGLQFLIQYYNGEERAKGNILERFSAQQFPDLHSELNLSSLELGDSALYFCASSVSSDTDTQYFGPGTRLTVL.

In DNA form, the CDR3 reads TGTGCCAGCAGCCAACTCGGGGTAGGGTTCAATGAGCAGTTCTTC. Protein product: CASSQLGVGFNEQFF. The rearrangement links TRBV27 to TRBJ2-1; tentative D call: TRBD2 (5 bases). This CDR3 comprises 15 residues. V lost 6 bases to trimming and J lost 6 bases, with 18 bases between them. Germline V CDR1 and CDR2: MNHEY, SMNVEV (reference sequence).

The chain couples TRBV13 to TRBJ2-7, with TRBD1 as a possible D gene (5 bases). V was shortened by 5 bases and J by 3 bases, with 17 bases between the two germline ends. CDR1 and CDR2 (germline): PRHDT, FYEKMQ (reference sequence). The CDR3 runs to 15 residues. Written as DNA, the CDR3 is TGTGCCAGCAGCCCTTCCCAGGGCCCAAACTACGAGCAGTACTTC. Translating it yields CASSPSQGPNYEQYF.

This clonotype came up many times. This CDR3 reads CASSYWSGALNTEAFF. The CDR3 coding sequence is TGTGCCAGCAGTTACTGGAGTGGGGCCCTGAACACTGAAGCTTTCTTT. The rearrangement joins TRBV6-2 or TRBV6-3 to TRBJ1-1; perhaps TRBD1 as D (5 bases). Deletions cut 1 base from V and 0 bases from J, with 12 bases between. The CDR3 runs to 16 residues. The V gene's germline CDR1 is MNHEY and CDR2 SVGEGT.

This clonotype was detected ten times or more. The chain uses TRBV28 and TRBJ1-2, with 8 bases identical to TRBD1. There are 14 residues in the CDR3. In germline, CDR1 is MDHEN, CDR2 SYDVKM. J gave up 9 bases and V 2 bases, and 8 bases lay outside the gene matches. This CDR3 is CASSLKGQGRRYTF. The CDR3 DNA reads TGTGCCAGCAGTTTAAAAGGACAGGGCCGTCGCTACACCTTC.

At least ten counts were recorded for this clonotype. This chain links TRBV15 with TRBJ1-4, with D uncertain. V lost 8 bases and J lost 8, with 18 bases in between. Per the germline V gene, CDR1 is LNHNV and CDR2 is YYDKDF (reference sequence). The CDR3 covers 14 residues. DNA for the CDR3: TGTGCCACCGTGGGCCCCGGTAGTAACGAAAAACTGTTTTTT. This encodes CATVGPGSNEKLFF.

This clonotype was found a few times. The rearrangement uses TRBV10-3 and TRBJ2-7, with D possibly being TRBD2 (5 bases). Germline lookup yields CDR1 ENHRY and CDR2 SYGVKD. The CDR3 is made up of 13 amino acids. V was trimmed by 9 bases and J by 5 bases, leaving 17 bases between them. This CDR3 reads CAIGSGVRNEQYF. Here the CDR3 DNA reads TGTGCCATTGGGTCCGGGGTCCGCAACGAGCAGTACTTC.

This clonotype was observed a few times. The gene calls are TRBV7-9 and TRBJ1-6; D not certain. Germline V lookup: CDR1 SEHNR, CDR2 FQNEAQ (reference sequence). Trimming took off 5 bases at V and 8 bases at J, with 7 bases between the two ends. This CDR3 has 12 amino acids. This CDR3 reads CASSSGDSPLHF. CDR3 nucleotide sequence: TGTGCCAGCAGCAGCGGGGATTCACCCCTCCACTTT.

This clonotype was seen at least ten times. The chain employs TRBV6-5 and TRBJ1-2; D is ambiguous. Deletions cut 2 bases from V and 2 bases from J, with 9 bases between. The length of the CDR3 is 14 residues. In germline, CDR1 is MNHEY, CDR2 SVGAGI. CDR3 protein: CASSYMGVNYGYTF. In nucleotides, the CDR3 is TGTGCCAGCAGTTACATGGGAGTGAACTATGGCTACACCTTC.

Only a few counts were recorded for this clonotype. This rearrangement joins TRBV24-1 to TRBJ2-5; TRBD2 is a possible D gene (5 bases). Trimming removed 3 bases at V and 4 bases at J, with 11 bases between. In germline, CDR1 is KGHDR, CDR2 SFDVKD. This CDR3 is 14 amino acids long. For the CDR3, the DNA is TGTGCCACCAGTGATGACGGACTTCGAGAGACCCAGTACTTC. Amino acid sequence: CATSDDGLRETQYF.

This clonotype was observed a handful of times. The rearrangement uses TRBV7-9 and TRBJ2-7; D is possibly TRBD2 (6 bases). The CDR3 totals 14 residues. The germline V gene has CDR1 SEHNR and CDR2 FQNEAQ (reference sequence). The V and J ends lost 5 bases and 5 bases respectively, with 16 bases between them. In DNA, the CDR3 is TGTGCCAGCAGCCCCGGGGAGGTTAGGCACGAGCAGTACTTC. It is translated as CASSPGEVRHEQYF.

This clonotype appeared many times. V usage is TRBV5-6 and J usage is TRBJ2-3, with 8 positions matching TRBD2. V gave up 3 bases and J gave up 1 base; unmatched junction bases: 4. CDR3 length: 15 residues. Germline assignment: CDR1 SGHDT and CDR2 YYEEEE. CDR3 DNA: TGTGCCAGCAGCTCCGCGGGGGGCGGCACAGATACGCAGTATTTT. Amino acid sequence: CASSSAGGGTDTQYF.

This clonotype showed up just a few times. V is TRBV15 and J is TRBJ2-1, with TRBD2 as a possible D gene (5 bases). The germline V gene encodes CDR1 LNHNV and CDR2 YYDKDF (reference sequence). Between the trimmed V and J ends, which lost 6 bases and 0 bases, there was a span of 21 bases. This CDR3 contains 18 residues. CDR3 sequence reads: CATRSPGFTGFSYNEQFF. CDR3 sequence (DNA): TGTGCCACCAGATCCCCTGGTTTTACGGGGTTCTCCTACAATGAGCAGTTCTTC.

The V and J genes are TRBV29-1 and TRBJ1-1, with a weak D call TRBD1 (5 bases). The CDR3 totals 14 residues. CDR1 is SQVTM and CDR2 is ANQGSEA in the germline V gene. Trimming left V 7 bases short and J 3 bases short, with 18 bases between. The CDR3 DNA follows: TGCAGCGCCCGCCAGGTCCTGGGGGACACTGAAGCTTTCTTT. The encoded protein is CSARQVLGDTEAFF.

This clonotype came up many times. The V gene is TRBV6-5, the J gene TRBJ1-1; the match to TRBD1 covers 7 bases. This CDR3 contains 14 residues. Germline V gives CDR1 MNHEY, CDR2 SVGAGI. J was trimmed by 5 bases and V by 3 bases; bases with no gene match: 6. CDR3 nucleotide sequence: TGTGCCAGCAGTTATTCAGGGGGAGGTACTGAAGCTTTCTTT. Protein product: CASSYSGGGTEAFF.

The chain links TRBV28 to TRBJ2-7; 8 nucleotides agree with TRBD2. V dropped 3 bases and J dropped 9; count of bases not matched to a gene: 10. CDR3 length: 14 residues. Looked up from germline, CDR1 is MDHEN and CDR2 is SYDVKM. Here the CDR3 DNA reads TGTGCCAGCAGTTTGCAGCGGGAGTGGGCCATGCAGTACTTC. Its translation is CASSLQREWAMQYF.

In DNA, the CDR3 is TGTGCCAGCAGTTTCGTTTCAGGGGGCGAGCAGTACTTC. It encodes CASSFVSGGEQYF. This sequence joins TRBV27 and TRBJ2-7, with 7 bases lining up with TRBD1. The germline gives CDR1 MNHEY, CDR2 SMNVEV (reference sequence). Trimming took 3 bases from V and 6 from J; bases not matched to a gene: 5. The length of the CDR3 is 13 residues.

This clonotype was observed many times. The genes are TRBV29-1 and TRBJ2-7, with a tentative D call TRBD1 (6 bases). Germline CDR1 reads SQVTM; CDR2 reads ANQGSEA. Trimming removed 4 bases at V and 7 bases at J, with 17 bases between. The CDR3 is 13 residues long. The CDR3 reads CSVVARGAGEQYF. The CDR3 DNA reads TGCAGCGTTGTTGCCAGGGGCGCAGGAGAGCAGTACTTC.

The chain is built from TRBV25-1 and TRBJ2-3, with 8 positions matching TRBD2. This CDR3 spans 16 amino acids. V shed 3 bases and J 2 bases; nucleotides not matched to a gene: 7. Germline CDR1 reads MGHDK; CDR2 reads SYGVNS. The CDR3 sequence is CASSDSRTSPTDTQYF. The DNA of the CDR3 is TGTGCCAGCAGTGATAGCCGGACTAGCCCCACAGATACGCAGTATTTT.

The chain links TRBV14 to TRBJ1-1; 7 bases match TRBD1. With 0 bases clipped from V and 5 bases from J, the junction kept 12 bases outside the gene matches. The germline gives CDR1 SGHDN, CDR2 FVKESK. The CDR3 contains 17 residues. The CDR3, as DNA: TGTGCCAGCAGCCAAGATATTTCCCTGACAGGGAAAACTGAAGCTTTCTTT. This sequence encodes CASSQDISLTGKTEAFF.

This clonotype was observed many times. The chain employs TRBV7-2 and TRBJ2-4; D may match TRBD1 or TRBD2 (5 bases each). Germline V CDR1 and CDR2: SGHTA, FQGNSA. The CDR3 length is 15 residues. Trimming stripped 1 base from V and 3 bases from J, with 10 bases between. The CDR3 loop is CASSLVGVDKNIQYF. The DNA of the CDR3 is TGTGCCAGCAGCTTAGTGGGGGTAGACAAAAACATTCAGTACTTC.

The chain employs TRBV10-3 and TRBJ1-2; D remains unclear. Germline CDR1 and CDR2: ENHRY and SYGVKD. CDR3 length equals 13 residues. V dropped 3 bases and J dropped 6 bases, with 11 bases sitting between them. CDR3 in amino acids: CAISDNSLDGYTF. CDR3 sequence (DNA): TGTGCCATCAGTGATAACAGTTTGGATGGCTACACCTTC.

The chain has TRBV12-3 or TRBV12-4 and TRBJ2-7, with D possibly TRBD1 on 5 matching bases. The CDR3 is 14 residues long. Trimming shortened V by 6 bases and J by 5 bases, and 17 bases separated the two germline ends. The CDR3 sequence is CASSPAGHTDEQYF. DNA for the CDR3: TGTGCCAGCAGCCCCGCCGGACATACTGACGAGCAGTACTTC.

This clonotype was seen a handful of times. The chain joins TRBV20-1 to TRBJ1-6; D gene ambiguous. Germline V gene data show CDR1 as DFQATT and CDR2 as SNEGSKA (reference sequence). This CDR3 has 14 residues. V lost 6 bases to trimming and J lost 7 bases, with 16 bases between them. The CDR3 spells CSADGESQNSPLHF. CDR3 bases: TGCAGTGCAGACGGGGAGTCTCAGAATTCACCCCTCCACTTT.